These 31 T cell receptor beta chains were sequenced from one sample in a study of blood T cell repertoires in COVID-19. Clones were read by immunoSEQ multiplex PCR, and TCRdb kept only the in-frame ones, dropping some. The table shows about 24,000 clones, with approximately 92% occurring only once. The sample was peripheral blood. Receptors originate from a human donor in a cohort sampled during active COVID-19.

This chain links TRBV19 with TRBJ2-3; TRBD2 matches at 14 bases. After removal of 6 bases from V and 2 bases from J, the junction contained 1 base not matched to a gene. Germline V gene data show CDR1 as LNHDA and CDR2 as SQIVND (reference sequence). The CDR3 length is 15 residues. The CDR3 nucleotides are TGTGCCAGTAGGACTAGCGGGAGGGCCACAGATACGCAGTATTTT. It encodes CASRTSGRATDTQYF.

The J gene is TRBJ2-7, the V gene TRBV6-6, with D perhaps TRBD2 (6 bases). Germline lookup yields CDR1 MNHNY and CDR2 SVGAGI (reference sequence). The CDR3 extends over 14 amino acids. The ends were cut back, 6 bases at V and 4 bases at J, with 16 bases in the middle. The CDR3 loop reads CASRTGVGLYEQYF. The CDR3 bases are TGTGCCAGCAGAACGGGAGTGGGCCTATACGAGCAGTACTTC.

CDR3 DNA sequence: TGTGCCAGCAGTTTGGGACAGGGCTACGAGCAGTACTTC. It encodes CASSLGQGYEQYF. The J gene is TRBJ2-7, the V gene TRBV6-1; 9 bases are shared with TRBD1. Germline V gene sequence: CDR1 MNHNS, CDR2 SASEGT. The CDR3 sequence is 13 residues long. The V segment lost 5 bases and the J segment 3 bases; nucleotides outside the gene matches: 2.

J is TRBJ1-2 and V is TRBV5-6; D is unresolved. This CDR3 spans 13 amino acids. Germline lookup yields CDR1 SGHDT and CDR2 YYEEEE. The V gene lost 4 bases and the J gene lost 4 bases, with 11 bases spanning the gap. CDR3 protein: CASSVGEFYGYTF. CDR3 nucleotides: TGTGCCAGCAGCGTCGGGGAATTCTATGGCTACACCTTC.

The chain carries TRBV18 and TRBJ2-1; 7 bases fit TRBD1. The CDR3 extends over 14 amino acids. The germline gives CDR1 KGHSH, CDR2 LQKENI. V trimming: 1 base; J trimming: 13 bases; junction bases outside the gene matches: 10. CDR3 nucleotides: TGTGCCAGCTCACCACAGGGGGCGGAACGGGGACAGTTCTTC. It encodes CASSPQGAERGQFF.

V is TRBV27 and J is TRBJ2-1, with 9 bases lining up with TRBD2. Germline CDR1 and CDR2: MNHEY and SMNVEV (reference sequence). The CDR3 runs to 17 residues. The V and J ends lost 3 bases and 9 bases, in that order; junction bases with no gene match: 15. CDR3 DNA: TGTGCCAGCAGTTTCTCCCGACTAGCGGAGATCCCCAGTGAGCAGTTCTTC. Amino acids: CASSFSRLAEIPSEQFF.

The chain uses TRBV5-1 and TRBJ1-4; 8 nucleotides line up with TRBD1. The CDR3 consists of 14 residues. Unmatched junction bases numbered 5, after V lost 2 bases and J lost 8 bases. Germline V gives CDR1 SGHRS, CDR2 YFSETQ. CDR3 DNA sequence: TGCGCCAGCAGCTTCGGACAGGGTAGGGAAAAACTGTTTTTT. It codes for CASSFGQGREKLFF.

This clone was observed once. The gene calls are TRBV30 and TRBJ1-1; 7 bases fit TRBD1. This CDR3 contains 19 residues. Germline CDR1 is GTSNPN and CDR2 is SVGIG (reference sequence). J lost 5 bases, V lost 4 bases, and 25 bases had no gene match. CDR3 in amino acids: CAWKRRLAPLDREATEAFF. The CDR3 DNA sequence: TGTGCCTGGAAACGTCGTTTAGCCCCACTCGACAGGGAAGCAACTGAAGCTTTCTTT. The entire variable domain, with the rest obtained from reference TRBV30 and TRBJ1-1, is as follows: SQTIHQWPATLVQPVGSPLSLECTVEGTSNPNLYWYRQAAGRGLQLLFYSVGIGQISSEVPQNLSASRPQDRQFILSSKKLLLSDSGFYLCAWKRRLAPLDREATEAFFGQGTRLTVV.

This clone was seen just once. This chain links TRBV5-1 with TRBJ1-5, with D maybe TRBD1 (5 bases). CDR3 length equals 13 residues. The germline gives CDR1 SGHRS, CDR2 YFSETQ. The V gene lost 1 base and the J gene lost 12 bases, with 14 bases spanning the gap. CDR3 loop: CASSLSPGRVQHF. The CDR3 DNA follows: TGCGCCAGCAGCTTGTCCCCAGGGAGGGTCCAGCATTTT.

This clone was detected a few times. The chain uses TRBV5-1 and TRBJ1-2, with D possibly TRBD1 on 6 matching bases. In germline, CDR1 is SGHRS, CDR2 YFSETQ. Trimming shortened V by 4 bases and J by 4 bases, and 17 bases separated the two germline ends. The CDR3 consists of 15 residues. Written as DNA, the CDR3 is TGCGCCAGCAGCCTAGGTACCGGACAGTTCTATGGCTACACCTTC. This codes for CASSLGTGQFYGYTF.

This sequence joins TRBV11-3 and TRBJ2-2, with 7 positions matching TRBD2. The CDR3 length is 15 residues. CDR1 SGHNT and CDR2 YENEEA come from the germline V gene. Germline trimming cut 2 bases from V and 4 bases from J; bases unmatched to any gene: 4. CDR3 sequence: CASSLTGRGTGELFF. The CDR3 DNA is TGTGCCAGCAGCTTAACGGGGAGGGGCACCGGGGAGCTGTTTTTT.

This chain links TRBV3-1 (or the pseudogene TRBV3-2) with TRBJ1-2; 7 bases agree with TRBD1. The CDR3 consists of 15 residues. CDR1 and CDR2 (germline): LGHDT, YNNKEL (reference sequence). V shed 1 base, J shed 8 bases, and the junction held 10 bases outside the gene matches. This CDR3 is CASSQGDSRQGGYTF. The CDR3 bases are TGTGCCAGCAGCCAAGGGGACAGTCGGCAGGGCGGCTACACCTTC.

The DNA of the CDR3 is TGTGCCAGCAGCCCGATAGCGGGAGCCATGGGGTCCCAGTACTTC. Its protein product is CASSPIAGAMGSQYF. The V call is TRBV7-2, the J call TRBJ2-5; TRBD2 matches at 9 bases. V shed 5 bases, J shed 9 bases, and the junction held 13 bases outside the gene matches. This CDR3 region has 15 residues. Germline V gene lookup returns CDR1 SGHTA and CDR2 FQGNSA.

The CDR3 DNA reads as TGTGCCTGGAGTATCGCAGGGGCCCTCTCTGGAAACACCATATATTTT. This sequence encodes CAWSIAGALSGNTIYF. The chain recombines TRBV30 with TRBJ1-3, with a possible D match to TRBD1 (6 bases). This CDR3 has 16 amino acids. CDR1 and CDR2 (germline): GTSNPN, SVGIG (reference sequence). Trimming cost V 2 bases and J 0 bases, with 14 bases left between them.

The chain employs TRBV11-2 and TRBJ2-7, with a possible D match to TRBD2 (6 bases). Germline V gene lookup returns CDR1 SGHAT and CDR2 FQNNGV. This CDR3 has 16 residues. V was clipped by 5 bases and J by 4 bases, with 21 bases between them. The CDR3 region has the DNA TGTGCCAGCAGCCGATTACCTAAAGGGGACTTTTACGAGCAGTACTTC. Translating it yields CASSRLPKGDFYEQYF.

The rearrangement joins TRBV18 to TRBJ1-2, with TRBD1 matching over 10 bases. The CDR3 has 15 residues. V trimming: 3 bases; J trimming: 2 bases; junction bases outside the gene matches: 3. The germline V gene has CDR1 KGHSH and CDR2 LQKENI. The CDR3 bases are TGTGCCAGCTCACCGGGGACAGGGGTAAACTATGGCTACACCTTC. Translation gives CASSPGTGVNYGYTF. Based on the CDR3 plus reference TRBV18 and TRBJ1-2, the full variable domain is NAGVMQNPRHLVRRRGQEARLRCSPMKGHSHVYWYRQLPEEGLKFMVYLQKENIIDESGMPKERFSAEFPKEGPSILRIQQVVRGDSAAYFCASSPGTGVNYGYTFGSGTRLTVV.

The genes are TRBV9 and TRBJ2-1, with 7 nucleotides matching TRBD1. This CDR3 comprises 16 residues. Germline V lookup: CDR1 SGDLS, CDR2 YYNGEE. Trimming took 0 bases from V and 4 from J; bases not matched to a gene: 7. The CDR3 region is CASSVGGQWSYNEQFF. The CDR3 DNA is TGTGCCAGCAGCGTAGGGGGACAGTGGTCATACAATGAGCAGTTCTTC.

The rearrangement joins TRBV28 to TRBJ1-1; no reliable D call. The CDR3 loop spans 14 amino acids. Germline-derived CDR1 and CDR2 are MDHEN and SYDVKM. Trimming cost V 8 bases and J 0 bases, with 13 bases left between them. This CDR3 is CASFRLGLNTEAFF. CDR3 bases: TGTGCCAGCTTCCGACTAGGGCTGAACACTGAAGCTTTCTTT.

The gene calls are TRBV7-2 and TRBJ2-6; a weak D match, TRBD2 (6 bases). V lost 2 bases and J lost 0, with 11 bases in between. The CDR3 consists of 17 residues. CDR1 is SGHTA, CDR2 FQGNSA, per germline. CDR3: CASSLRRGSSGANVLTF. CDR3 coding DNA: TGTGCCAGCAGCTTAAGGCGGGGTAGCTCTGGGGCCAACGTCCTGACTTTC. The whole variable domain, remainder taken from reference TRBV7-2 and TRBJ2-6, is GAGVSQSPSNKVTEKGKDVELRCDPISGHTALYWYRQSLGQGLEFLIYFQGNSAPDKSGLPSDRFSAERTGGSVSTLTIQRTQQEDSAVYLCASSLRRGSSGANVLTFGAGSRLTVL.

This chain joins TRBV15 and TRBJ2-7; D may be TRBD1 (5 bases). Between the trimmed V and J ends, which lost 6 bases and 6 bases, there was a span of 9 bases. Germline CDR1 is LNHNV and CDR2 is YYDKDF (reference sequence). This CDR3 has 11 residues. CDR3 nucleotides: TGTGCCACCAGTTGGGGCGGCGAGCAGTACTTC. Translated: CATSWGGEQYF.

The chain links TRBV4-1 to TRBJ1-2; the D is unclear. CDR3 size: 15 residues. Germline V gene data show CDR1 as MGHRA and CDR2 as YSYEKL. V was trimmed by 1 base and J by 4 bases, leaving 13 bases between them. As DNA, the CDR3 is TGCGCCAGCAGCCAAGGGACTTACGACATCTATGGCTACACCTTC. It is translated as CASSQGTYDIYGYTF.

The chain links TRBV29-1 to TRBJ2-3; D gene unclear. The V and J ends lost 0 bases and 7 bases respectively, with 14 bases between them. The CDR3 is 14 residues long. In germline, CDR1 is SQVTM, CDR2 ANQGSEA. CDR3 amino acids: CSVEDLGRSNTQYF. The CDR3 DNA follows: TGCAGCGTTGAAGATCTGGGCCGATCGAATACGCAGTATTTT.

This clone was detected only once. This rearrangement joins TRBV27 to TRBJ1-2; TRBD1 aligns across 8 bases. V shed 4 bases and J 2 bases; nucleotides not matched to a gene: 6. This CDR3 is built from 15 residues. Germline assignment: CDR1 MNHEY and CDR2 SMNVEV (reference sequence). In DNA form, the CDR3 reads TGTGCCAGCAGTTCACCGGGACAGGCAAACTATGGCTACACCTTC. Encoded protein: CASSSPGQANYGYTF.

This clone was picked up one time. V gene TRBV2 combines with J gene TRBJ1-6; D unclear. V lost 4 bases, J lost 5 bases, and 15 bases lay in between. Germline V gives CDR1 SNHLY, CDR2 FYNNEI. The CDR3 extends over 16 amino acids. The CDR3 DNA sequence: TGTGCCAGCAGTGGCCTCCGGGGTGTAAATAATTCACCCCTCCACTTT. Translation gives CASSGLRGVNNSPLHF.

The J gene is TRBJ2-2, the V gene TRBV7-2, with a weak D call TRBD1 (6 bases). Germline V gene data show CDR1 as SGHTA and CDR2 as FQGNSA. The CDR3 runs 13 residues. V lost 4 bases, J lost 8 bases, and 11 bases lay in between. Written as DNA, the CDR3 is TGTGCCAGCAGCTACAGGGATGGTGGGGAGCTGTTTTTT. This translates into CASSYRDGGELFF.

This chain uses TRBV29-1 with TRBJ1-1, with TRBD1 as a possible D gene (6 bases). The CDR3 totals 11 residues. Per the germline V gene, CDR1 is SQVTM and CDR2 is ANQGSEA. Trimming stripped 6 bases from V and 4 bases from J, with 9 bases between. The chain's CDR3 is CSVQGPTEAFF. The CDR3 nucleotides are TGCAGCGTCCAGGGGCCCACTGAAGCTTTCTTT.

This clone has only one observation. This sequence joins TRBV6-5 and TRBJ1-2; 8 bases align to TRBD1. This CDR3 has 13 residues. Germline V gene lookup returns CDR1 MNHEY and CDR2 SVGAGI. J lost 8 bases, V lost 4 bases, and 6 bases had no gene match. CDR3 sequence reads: CASSLDRAGGYTF. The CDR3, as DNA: TGTGCCAGCAGTTTGGACAGGGCGGGGGGCTACACCTTC.

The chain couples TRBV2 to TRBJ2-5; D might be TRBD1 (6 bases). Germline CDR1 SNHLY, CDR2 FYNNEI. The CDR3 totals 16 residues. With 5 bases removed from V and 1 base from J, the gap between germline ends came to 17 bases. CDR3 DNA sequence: TGTGCCAGCAGTCTTGACAGGTCAGATCCCCAAGAGACCCAGTACTTC. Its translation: CASSLDRSDPQETQYF.

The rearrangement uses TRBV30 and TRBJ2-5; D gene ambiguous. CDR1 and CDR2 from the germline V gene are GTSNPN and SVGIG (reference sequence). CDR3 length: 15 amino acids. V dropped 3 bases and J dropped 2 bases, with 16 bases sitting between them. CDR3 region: CAWSRVGAVQETQYF. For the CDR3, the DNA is TGTGCCTGGAGCCGGGTAGGCGCCGTTCAAGAGACCCAGTACTTC.

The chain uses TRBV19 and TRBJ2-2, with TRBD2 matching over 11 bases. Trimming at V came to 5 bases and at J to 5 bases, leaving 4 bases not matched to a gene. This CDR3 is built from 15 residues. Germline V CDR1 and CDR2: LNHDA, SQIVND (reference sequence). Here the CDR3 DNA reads TGTGCCAGTAGTCCAGGACTAGCGGGTACCGGGGAGCTGTTTTTT. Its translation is CASSPGLAGTGELFF.

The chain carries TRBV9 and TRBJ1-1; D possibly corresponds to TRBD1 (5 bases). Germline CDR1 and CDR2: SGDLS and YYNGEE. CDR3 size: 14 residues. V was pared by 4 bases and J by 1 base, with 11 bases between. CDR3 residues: CASSRGYSNTEAFF. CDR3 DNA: TGTGCCAGCAGCAGGGGATACTCGAACACTGAAGCTTTCTTT.